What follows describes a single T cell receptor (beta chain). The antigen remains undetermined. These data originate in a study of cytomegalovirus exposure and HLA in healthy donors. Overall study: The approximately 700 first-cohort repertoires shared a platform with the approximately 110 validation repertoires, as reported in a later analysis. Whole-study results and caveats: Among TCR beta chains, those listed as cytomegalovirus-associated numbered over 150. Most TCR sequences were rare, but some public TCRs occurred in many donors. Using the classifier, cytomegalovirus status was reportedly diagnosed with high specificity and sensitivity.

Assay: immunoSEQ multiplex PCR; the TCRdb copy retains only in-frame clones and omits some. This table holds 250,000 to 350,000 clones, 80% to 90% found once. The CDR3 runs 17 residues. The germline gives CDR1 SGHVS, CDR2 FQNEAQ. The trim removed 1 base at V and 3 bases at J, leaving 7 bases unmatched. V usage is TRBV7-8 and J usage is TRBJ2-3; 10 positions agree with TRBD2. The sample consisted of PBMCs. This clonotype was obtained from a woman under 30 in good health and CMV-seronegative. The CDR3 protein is CASSLGALAGRTDTQYF. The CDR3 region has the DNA TGTGCCAGCAGCTTAGGAGCACTAGCGGGGAGAACAGATACGCAGTATTTT.